This TCR beta chain was identified in a study of blood T cell repertoires in COVID-19. Repertoires were generated with immunoSEQ multiplex PCR, while TCRdb's copy carries only in-frame clones and drops some. The table lists about 60,000 clones, nearly 90% of them singletons. The ends lost 6 bases at V and 7 bases at J; junction bases unmatched: 5. Per germline, CDR1 LGHNT and CDR2 FRNRAP. The CDR3 has 14 residues. This clone was counted a few times. The source is a man over 45 with active COVID-19. The chain recombines TRBV12-5 with TRBJ2-4, with 11 bases identical to TRBD2. The specimen sequenced was peripheral blood. In DNA form, the CDR3 reads TGTGCTAGTGGCCTGACTAGCGGGGCGAACATTCAGTACTTC. This sequence encodes CASGLTSGANIQYF.